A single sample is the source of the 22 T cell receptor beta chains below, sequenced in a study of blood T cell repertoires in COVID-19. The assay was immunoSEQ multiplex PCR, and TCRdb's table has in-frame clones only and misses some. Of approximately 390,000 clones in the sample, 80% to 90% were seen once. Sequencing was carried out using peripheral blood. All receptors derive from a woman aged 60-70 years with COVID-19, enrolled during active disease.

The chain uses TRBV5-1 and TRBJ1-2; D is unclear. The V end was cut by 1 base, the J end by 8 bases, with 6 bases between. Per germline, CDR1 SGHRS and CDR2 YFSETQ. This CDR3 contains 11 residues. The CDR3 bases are TGCGCCAGCAGCTTGAACGGGGGCTACACCTTC. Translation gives CASSLNGGYTF. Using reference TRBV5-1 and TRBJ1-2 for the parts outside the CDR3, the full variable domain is KAGVTQTPRYLIKTRGQQVTLSCSPISGHRSVSWYQQTPGQGLQFLFEYFSETQRNKGNFPGRFSGRQFSNSRSEMNVSTLELGDSALYLCASSLNGGYTFGSGTRLTVV.

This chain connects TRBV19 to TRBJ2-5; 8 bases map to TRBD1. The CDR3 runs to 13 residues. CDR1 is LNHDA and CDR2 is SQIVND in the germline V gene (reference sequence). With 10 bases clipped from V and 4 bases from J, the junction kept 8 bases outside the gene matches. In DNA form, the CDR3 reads TGTGCCACCACGACAGGGGATAGAGAGACCCAGTACTTC. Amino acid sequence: CATTTGDRETQYF.

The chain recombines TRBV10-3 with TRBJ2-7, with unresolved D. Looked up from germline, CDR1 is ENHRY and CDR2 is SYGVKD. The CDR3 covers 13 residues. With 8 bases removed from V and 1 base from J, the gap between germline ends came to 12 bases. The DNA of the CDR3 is TGTGCCATCGCTAGGAGCGAATCCTACGAGCAGTACTTC. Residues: CAIARSESYEQYF.

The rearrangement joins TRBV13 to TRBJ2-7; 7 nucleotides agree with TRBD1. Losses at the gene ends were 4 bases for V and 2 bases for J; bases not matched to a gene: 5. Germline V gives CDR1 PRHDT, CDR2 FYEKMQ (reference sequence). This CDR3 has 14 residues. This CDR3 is CASSSRQGAYEQYF. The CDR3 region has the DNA TGTGCCAGCAGCTCCAGACAGGGTGCCTACGAGCAGTACTTC. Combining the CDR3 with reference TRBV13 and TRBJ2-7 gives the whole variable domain AAGVIQSPRHLIKEKRETATLKCYPIPRHDTVYWYQQGPGQDPQFLISFYEKMQSDKGSIPDRFSAQQFSDYHSELNMSSLELGDSALYFCASSSRQGAYEQYFGPGTRLTVT.

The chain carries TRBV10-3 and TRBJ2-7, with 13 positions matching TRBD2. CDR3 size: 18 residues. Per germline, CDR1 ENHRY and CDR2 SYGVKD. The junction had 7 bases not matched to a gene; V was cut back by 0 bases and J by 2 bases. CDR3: CAISESGTSGIITYEQYF. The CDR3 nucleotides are TGTGCCATCAGTGAGTCCGGGACTAGCGGGATTATCACCTACGAGCAGTACTTC.

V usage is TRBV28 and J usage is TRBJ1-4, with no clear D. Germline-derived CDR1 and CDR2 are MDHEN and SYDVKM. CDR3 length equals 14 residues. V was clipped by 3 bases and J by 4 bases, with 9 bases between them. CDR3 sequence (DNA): TGTGCCAGCAGTTTCGACGGACTTAATGAAAAACTGTTTTTT. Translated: CASSFDGLNEKLFF.

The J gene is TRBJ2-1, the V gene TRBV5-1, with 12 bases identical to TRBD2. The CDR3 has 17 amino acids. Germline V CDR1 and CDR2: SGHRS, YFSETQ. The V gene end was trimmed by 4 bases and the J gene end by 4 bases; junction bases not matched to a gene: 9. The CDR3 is CASSPWGLAGGYNEQFF. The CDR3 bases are TGCGCCAGCAGCCCTTGGGGCCTAGCGGGGGGGTACAATGAGCAGTTCTTC.

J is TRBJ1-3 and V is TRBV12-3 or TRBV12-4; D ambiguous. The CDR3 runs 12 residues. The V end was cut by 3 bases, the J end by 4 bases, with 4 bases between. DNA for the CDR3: TGTGCCAGCAGTTTTTCGGGAAACACCATATATTTT. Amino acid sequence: CASSFSGNTIYF.

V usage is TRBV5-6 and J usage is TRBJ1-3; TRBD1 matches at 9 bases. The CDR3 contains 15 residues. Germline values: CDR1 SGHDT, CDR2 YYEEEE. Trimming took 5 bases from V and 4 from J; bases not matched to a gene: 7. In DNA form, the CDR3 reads TGTGCCAGCAGATTTACAGGGGGCCCAGGAAACACCATATATTTT. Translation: CASRFTGGPGNTIYF.

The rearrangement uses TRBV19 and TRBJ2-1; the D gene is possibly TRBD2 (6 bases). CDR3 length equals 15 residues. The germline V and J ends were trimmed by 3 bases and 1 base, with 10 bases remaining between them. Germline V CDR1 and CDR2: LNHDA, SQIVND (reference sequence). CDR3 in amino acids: CASSIPGRSYNEQFF. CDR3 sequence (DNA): TGTGCCAGTAGTATTCCCGGGAGATCCTACAATGAGCAGTTCTTC.

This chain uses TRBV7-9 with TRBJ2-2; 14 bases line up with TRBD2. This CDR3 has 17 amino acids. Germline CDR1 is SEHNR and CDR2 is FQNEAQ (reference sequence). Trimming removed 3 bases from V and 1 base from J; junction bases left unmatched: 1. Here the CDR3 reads CASSFGTSGGNTGELFF. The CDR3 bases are TGTGCCAGCAGCTTTGGGACTAGCGGGGGGAACACCGGGGAGCTGTTTTTT.

The CDR3 region is CASSFREQGPPYEQYF. CDR3 coding DNA: TGTGCCAGCAGTTTCCGAGAACAGGGACCTCCCTACGAGCAGTACTTC. The rearrangement joins TRBV27 to TRBJ2-7; D may be TRBD1 (6 bases). CDR1 and CDR2 from the germline V gene are MNHEY and SMNVEV (reference sequence). The CDR3 extends over 16 amino acids. The germline V and J ends were trimmed by 3 bases and 2 bases, with 17 bases remaining between them.

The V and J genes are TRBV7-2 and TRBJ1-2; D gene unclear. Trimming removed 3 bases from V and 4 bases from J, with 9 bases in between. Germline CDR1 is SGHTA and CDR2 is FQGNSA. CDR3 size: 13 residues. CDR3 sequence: CASSFQETYGYTF. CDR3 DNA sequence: TGTGCCAGCAGCTTTCAGGAAACCTATGGCTACACCTTC.

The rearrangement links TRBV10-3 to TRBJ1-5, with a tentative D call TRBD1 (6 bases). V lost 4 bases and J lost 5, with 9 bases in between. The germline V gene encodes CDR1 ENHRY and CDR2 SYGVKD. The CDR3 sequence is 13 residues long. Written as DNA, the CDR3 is TGTGCCATCAGTGGGGAGGGGGATCAGCCCCAGCATTTT. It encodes CAISGEGDQPQHF.

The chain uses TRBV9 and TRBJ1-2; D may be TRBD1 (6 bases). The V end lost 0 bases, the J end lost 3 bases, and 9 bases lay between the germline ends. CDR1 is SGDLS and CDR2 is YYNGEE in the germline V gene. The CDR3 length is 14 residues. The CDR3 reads CASSVAQGYYGYTF. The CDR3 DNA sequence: TGTGCCAGCAGCGTAGCTCAGGGGTACTATGGCTACACCTTC.

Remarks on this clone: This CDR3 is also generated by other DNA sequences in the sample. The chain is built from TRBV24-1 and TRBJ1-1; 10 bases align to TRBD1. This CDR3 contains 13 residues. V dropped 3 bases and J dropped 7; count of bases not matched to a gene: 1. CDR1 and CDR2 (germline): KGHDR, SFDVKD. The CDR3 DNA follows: TGTGCCACCAGTGATGGGGACAGGGGTGAAGCTTTCTTT. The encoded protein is CATSDGDRGEAFF.

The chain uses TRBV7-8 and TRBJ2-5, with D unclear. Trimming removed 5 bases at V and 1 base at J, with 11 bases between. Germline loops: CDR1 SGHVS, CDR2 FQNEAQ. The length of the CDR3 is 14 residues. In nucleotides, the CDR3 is TGTGCCAGCAGCGCAGATCACCTCCAAGAGACCCAGTACTTC. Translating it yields CASSADHLQETQYF.

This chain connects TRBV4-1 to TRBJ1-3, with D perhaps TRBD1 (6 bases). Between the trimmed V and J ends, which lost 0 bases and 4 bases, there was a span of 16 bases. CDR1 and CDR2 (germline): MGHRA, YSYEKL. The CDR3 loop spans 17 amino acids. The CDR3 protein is CASSQDPSGAQGNTIYF. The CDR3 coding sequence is TGCGCCAGCAGCCAAGACCCATCAGGGGCGCAGGGAAACACCATATATTTT.

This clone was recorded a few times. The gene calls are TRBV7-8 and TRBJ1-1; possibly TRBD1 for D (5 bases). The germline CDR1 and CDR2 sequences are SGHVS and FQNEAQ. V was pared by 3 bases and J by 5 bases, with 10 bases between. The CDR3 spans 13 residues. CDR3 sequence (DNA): TGTGCCAGCAGCTTTGGAGGGGAAACTGAAGCTTTCTTT. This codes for CASSFGGETEAFF.

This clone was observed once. The CDR3 is CASSLIGGETQYF. The CDR3 DNA follows: TGTGCCAGCAGTCTCATAGGCGGAGAGACCCAGTACTTC. This chain uses TRBV9 with TRBJ2-5; D not certain. Germline CDR1 and CDR2: SGDLS and YYNGEE. Trimming pared 5 bases from V and 4 bases from J, leaving 12 bases between. The CDR3 length is 13 residues.

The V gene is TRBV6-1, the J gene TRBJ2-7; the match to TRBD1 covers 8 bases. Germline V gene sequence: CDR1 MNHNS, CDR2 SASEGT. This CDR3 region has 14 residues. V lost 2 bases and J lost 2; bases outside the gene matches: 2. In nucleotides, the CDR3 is TGTGCCAGCAGTGAAATGGACAGGGCCTACGAGCAGTACTTC. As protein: CASSEMDRAYEQYF.

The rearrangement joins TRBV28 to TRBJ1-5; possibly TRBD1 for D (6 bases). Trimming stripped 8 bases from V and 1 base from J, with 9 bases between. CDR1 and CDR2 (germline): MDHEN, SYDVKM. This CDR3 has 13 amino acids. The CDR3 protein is CASHRDSNQPQHF. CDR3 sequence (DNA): TGTGCCAGCCACAGGGACAGCAATCAGCCCCAGCATTTT.